Below are 20 T cell receptor beta chains sequenced from a single sample in a study of T cell repertoires in cytomegalovirus infection. TCRdb re-derived calls from the reads in MiXCR, one entry per CDR3 protein. This table holds about 24,000 distinct CDR3 sequences, approximately 22% found once. The antigens these receptors bind are not known. Sequences were derived from CD8+ T cells from cultured PBMCs, sampled from culture after CMV antigen stimulation. Receptors were obtained from a human donor in good health (CMV status not recorded). Some clones in this sample may be carry-over from other donors' samples.

The chain employs TRBV9 and TRBJ2-3; TRBD1 is a possible D gene (8 bases). The V end lost 3 bases, the J end lost 2 bases, and 13 bases lay between the germline ends. The germline V gene has CDR1 SGDLS and CDR2 YYNGEE. The CDR3 runs to 15 residues. CDR3 nucleotide sequence: TGTGCCAGCAGCGAAACAGGGGGGGCCACAGATACGCAGTATTTT. Encoded protein: CASSETGGATDTQYF.

The table lists this clonotype with a few counts. The CDR3 loop reads CAISEAPGNQPQHF. In nucleotides, the CDR3 is TGTGCCATCAGTGAAGCCCCCGGCAATCAGCCCCAGCATTTT. The V call is TRBV10-3, the J call TRBJ1-5; D unclear. There are 14 residues in the CDR3. Germline-derived CDR1 and CDR2 are ENHRY and SYGVKD. Deletions cut 3 bases from V and 2 bases from J, with 8 bases between.

This clonotype was seen only a few times. The chain is built from TRBV18 and TRBJ1-1; D perhaps matches TRBD1 (6 bases). CDR1 and CDR2 (germline): KGHSH, LQKENI. The CDR3 is 19 amino acids. The V and J ends lost 2 bases and 0 bases respectively, with 22 bases between them. CDR3: CASSPVAQAEGQMNTEAFF. For the CDR3, the DNA is TGTGCCAGCTCACCAGTAGCGCAGGCAGAGGGACAAATGAACACTGAAGCTTTCTTT.

This chain links TRBV20-1 with TRBJ1-1, with TRBD1 matching over 7 bases. The trim removed 4 bases at V and 1 base at J, leaving 9 bases unmatched. The germline gives CDR1 DFQATT, CDR2 SNEGSKA (reference sequence). CDR3 length: 15 amino acids. CDR3 region: CSATSPGTENTEAFF. Written as DNA, the CDR3 is TGCAGTGCTACCTCCCCCGGGACAGAGAACACTGAAGCTTTCTTT.

There are many counts of this clonotype. V usage is TRBV7-6 and J usage is TRBJ2-3, with D tentatively TRBD1 (5 bases). Trimming pared 1 base from V and 5 bases from J, leaving 16 bases between. Germline CDR1 and CDR2: SGHVS and FNYEAQ. This CDR3 spans 16 amino acids. CDR3 in amino acids: CASSLVYDSFKDTQYF. As DNA, the CDR3 is TGTGCCAGCAGCTTAGTATATGACAGTTTTAAAGATACGCAGTATTTT. Full variable domain (outside the CDR3, taken from reference TRBV7-6 and TRBJ2-3): GAGVSQSPRYKVTKRGQDVALRCDPISGHVSLYWYRQALGQGPEFLTYFNYEAQQDKSGLPNDRFSAERPEGSISTLTIQRTEQRDSAMYRCASSLVYDSFKDTQYFGPGTRLTVL.

The chain has TRBV4-2 and TRBJ1-5; no definite D call. Germline V gives CDR1 LGHNA, CDR2 YNFKEQ. Trimming took 0 bases from V and 4 from J, leaving 13 bases between them. The CDR3 has 16 residues. The CDR3 loop is CASSQEKGRINQPQHF. CDR3 sequence (DNA): TGTGCCAGCAGCCAAGAAAAAGGGCGGATTAATCAGCCCCAGCATTTT.

There are a few counts of this clonotype. V and J are TRBV18 and TRBJ2-3, with D perhaps given as TRBD1 or TRBD2 (5 bases each). The CDR3 is 15 residues long. Germline loops: CDR1 KGHSH, CDR2 LQKENI. The germline V and J ends were trimmed by 1 base and 2 bases, with 10 bases remaining between them. Written as DNA, the CDR3 is TGTGCCAGCTCACCACTCGGGGCGTACACAGATACGCAGTATTTT. Protein product: CASSPLGAYTDTQYF.

This clonotype was counted at least ten times. The chain is built from TRBV7-8 and TRBJ2-7, with TRBD1 as a possible D gene (5 bases). This CDR3 is built from 15 residues. The germline CDR1 and CDR2 sequences are SGHVS and FQNEAQ. V lost 3 bases to trimming and J lost 2 bases, with 14 bases between them. The chain's CDR3 is CASSLHGQVTYEQYF. CDR3 DNA sequence: TGTGCCAGCAGCTTGCACGGACAAGTCACCTACGAGCAGTACTTC.

This clonotype was observed at least ten times. The chain joins TRBV7-2 to TRBJ2-7; D is uncertain. V lost 5 bases to trimming and J lost 4 bases, with 18 bases between them. The CDR3 covers 15 residues. The V gene's germline CDR1 is SGHTA and CDR2 FQGNSA. The chain's CDR3 is CASSPTLDPAYEQYF. The CDR3 DNA sequence: TGTGCCAGCAGCCCGACCTTAGACCCAGCATACGAGCAGTACTTC.

The V and J genes are TRBV12-3 or TRBV12-4 and TRBJ2-1, with D possibly TRBD2 on 6 matching bases. The CDR3 extends over 12 amino acids. The V and J ends lost 4 bases and 7 bases respectively, with 8 bases between them. The CDR3 region has the DNA TGTGCCAGCAGTTGGGGGGAAAATGAGCAGTTCTTC. Amino acid sequence: CASSWGENEQFF.

The chain employs TRBV19 and TRBJ1-2, with unresolved D. The CDR3 totals 14 residues. Germline V gives CDR1 LNHDA, CDR2 SQIVND (reference sequence). The germline V and J ends were trimmed by 5 bases and 1 base, with 11 bases remaining between them. The CDR3 spells CASSPPRGNYGYTF. The CDR3 nucleotides read TGTGCCAGTAGTCCACCTCGGGGTAACTATGGCTACACCTTC.

This clonotype was recorded a few times. The rearrangement uses TRBV7-6 and TRBJ1-1, with D uncertain. CDR1 is SGHVS and CDR2 is FNYEAQ in the germline V gene. Trimming took off 4 bases at V and 6 bases at J, with 9 bases between the two ends. CDR3 length: 12 amino acids. CDR3 bases: TGTGCCAGCAGCTCCCTGGTCGCTGAAGCTTTCTTT. This encodes CASSSLVAEAFF.

This chain connects TRBV29-1 to TRBJ2-3, with a weak D call TRBD2 (6 bases). Between the trimmed V and J ends, which lost 6 bases and 0 bases, there was a span of 10 bases. Germline V CDR1 and CDR2: SQVTM, ANQGSEA. The CDR3 has 13 residues. The CDR3 protein is CSVEGPSTDTQYF. The CDR3 nucleotides read TGCAGCGTGGAGGGGCCTAGCACAGATACGCAGTATTTT.

This clonotype was detected only a few times. The CDR3 loop is CASSYSMGRDEQYF. DNA for the CDR3: TGTGCCAGCAGTTACTCGATGGGGAGGGACGAGCAGTACTTC. The chain links TRBV6-8 to TRBJ2-7; 7 positions agree with TRBD2. The germline V gene encodes CDR1 MNHGY and CDR2 SAAAGT. V was pared by 0 bases and J by 5 bases, with 4 bases of the junction left unmatched. CDR3 length: 14 residues.

The chain uses TRBV7-9 and TRBJ2-7; 8 bases line up with TRBD1. The germline V gene has CDR1 SEHNR and CDR2 FQNEAQ (reference sequence). V trimming: 6 bases; J trimming: 3 bases; junction bases outside the gene matches: 4. The CDR3 is 13 residues long. CDR3 DNA: TGTGCCAGCAGGGGGGACAGGAGCTACGAGCAGTACTTC. This gives the protein CASRGDRSYEQYF.

This clonotype has ten or more counts. This chain joins TRBV7-9 and TRBJ2-7; 7 bases are shared with TRBD1. Trimming removed 5 bases from V and 2 bases from J; junction bases left unmatched: 6. The CDR3 has 14 amino acids. The germline V gene encodes CDR1 SEHNR and CDR2 FQNEAQ (reference sequence). The CDR3 sequence: CASSPVQGTYEQYF. CDR3 nucleotides: TGTGCCAGCAGCCCCGTACAGGGGACCTACGAGCAGTACTTC. Drawing the rest from reference TRBV7-9 and TRBJ2-7, the complete variable domain is DTGVSQNPRHKITKRGQNVTFRCDPISEHNRLYWYRQTLGQGPEFLTYFQNEAQLEKSRLLSDRFSAERPKGSFSTLEIQRTEQGDSAMYLCASSPVQGTYEQYFGPGTRLTVT.

This clonotype was counted many times. The V and J genes are TRBV4-1 and TRBJ1-3; TRBD1 matches at 8 bases. V trimming: 4 bases; J trimming: 3 bases; junction bases outside the gene matches: 8. Germline V gene sequence: CDR1 MGHRA, CDR2 YSYEKL. The CDR3 is 16 amino acids. The CDR3 protein is CASSRDETGDGNTIYF. CDR3 DNA: TGCGCCAGCAGCCGAGACGAGACAGGGGATGGAAACACCATATATTTT.

This clonotype was counted between two and nine times. This chain uses TRBV29-1 with TRBJ1-2; 7 positions match TRBD1. The CDR3 consists of 12 residues. After removal of 1 base from V and 4 bases from J, the junction contained 0 bases not matched to a gene. Germline-derived CDR1 and CDR2 are SQVTM and ANQGSEA. The DNA for the CDR3 is TGCAGCGTTGAAGGGGACAGCTATGGCTACACCTTC. This sequence encodes CSVEGDSYGYTF.

This clonotype was picked up a small number of times. The genes are TRBV7-9 and TRBJ1-6; 9 bases are shared with TRBD1. The CDR3 runs to 14 residues. Germline trimming cut 5 bases from V and 9 bases from J; bases unmatched to any gene: 5. From germline, CDR1 is SEHNR and CDR2 FQNEAQ (reference sequence). Here the CDR3 reads CASSQGQGASPLHF. DNA for the CDR3: TGTGCCAGCAGCCAGGGACAGGGTGCTTCACCCCTCCACTTT.

This clonotype was observed a few times. The chain uses TRBV6-1 and TRBJ1-4; TRBD1 matches at 7 bases. CDR3 length equals 14 residues. The V and J ends lost 10 bases and 6 bases, in that order; junction bases with no gene match: 11. Germline lookup yields CDR1 MNHNS and CDR2 SASEGT. CDR3 loop: CATLRDSTHEKLFF. In nucleotides, the CDR3 is TGTGCCACCCTTAGGGACAGCACCCATGAAAAACTGTTTTTT.